This T cell receptor beta chain was observed in a study of regulatory T cells in long-lasting Graves disease. Broader study findings: A greater number of public clonotypes (fewer than 3,000) was shared by persistent patients than by new patients (around 960).

Specified time point: newly diagnosed GD, antithyroid drugs for less than 3 months. TCR sequences were obtained from RNA taken from PBMCs. In building TCR beta libraries, iRepertoire HTBI primers were used together with Arm-PCR of CDR3 regions. TCRdb re-analysed the multiplex PCR reads in MiXCR, keeping a single row per CDR3 protein. The sample lists about 620,000 distinct CDR3 sequences, 15% to 20% seen once, with approximately 18% in the top ten. Points on this clonotype: What it binds is not known. At one end, the junction sequence differs from germline, possibly due to a read error.

A further study also used this sample, focusing on T cells in Graves' hyperthyroidism and ophthalmopathy.

This receptor was obtained from a woman in her 30s with Graves disease. Here the sequenced sample was peripheral blood mononuclear cells (PBMCs), taken at new diagnosis, from a patient treated with antithyroid drugs.

CDR3: CASSLALGETGELSF. CDR3 DNA: TGCGCCAGCAGCTTGGCGCTAGGCGAGACCGGGGAGCTGTCTTTT. The genes are TRBV5-1 and TRBJ2-2; D is perhaps TRBD2 (5 bases). The CDR3 contains 15 residues. Germline V gene data show CDR1 as SGHRS and CDR2 as YFSETQ.